These T cell receptor beta chains were read from a single sample in a study of cytomegalovirus exposure and HLA in healthy donors. Repertoires were generated with immunoSEQ multiplex PCR, while TCRdb's copy carries only in-frame clones and drops some. Its table records 150,000 to 200,000 clones. Sequencing input: PBMCs. The receptors come from a man younger than 45 in good health and CMV-seronegative. Each CDR3 is given without its conserved first and last residue.

j_gene,v_gene,CDR3aa
TRBJ2-3,TRBV29-1,SVSGVKTDTQY
TRBJ2-2,TRBV5-1,ASSLVASGDTGELF
TRBJ2-7,TRBV11-3,ASSPGTADYEQY
TRBJ2-7,TRBV28,ASSLGRVEQY
TRBJ2-3,TRBV5-1,ASKTGTSTDTQY
TRBJ2-5,TRBV5-1,ASSLVSGQGSGETQY
TRBJ1-2,TRBV9,ASSVVRGYGYT
TRBJ2-1,TRBV7-8,ASSLLQGFNEQF
TRBJ1-1,TRBV4-3,ASSQVAYGDTEAF
TRBJ1-2,TRBV30,AWSWAGFSNYGYT
TRBJ1-3,TRBV6-5,ASRQGTGNTIY
TRBJ2-1,TRBV14,ASSQEQGKSYNEQF
TRBJ2-7,TRBV5-4,ASSWAGGTSAISYEQY
TRBJ1-5,TRBV23-1,ASSQSKGTGQPQH
TRBJ2-7,TRBV7-6,ASSTWGGFAGGFYEQY
TRBJ2-1,TRBV19,ASSIRIGLAGSSYNEQF
TRBJ1-1,TRBV4-1,ASSQDRGTEAF
TRBJ2-7,TRBV5-4,ASSPKGQGPYEQY
TRBJ1-4,TRBV11-3,ASSLISWPQTNEKLF
TRBJ1-2,TRBV5-5,ASSSGTDRASRYT
TRBJ2-1,TRBV6-4,ASGRLAGDNEQF
TRBJ2-7,TRBV30,AWSVPRVRAYEQY
-,TRBV4-3,ASSQGGTLYEQY
TRBJ2-7,TRBV28,ASSFRGGLSEQY
TRBJ2-3,TRBV7-9,ASSLKDNTDTQY
TRBJ1-5,TRBV27,ASSLSGQGYSNQPQH
TRBJ2-3,TRBV5-1,ASSTTSGTGGENTQY
TRBJ2-7,TRBV10-3,AISGAEGVGSYEQY
TRBJ2-5,TRBV4-2,ASSQDPLRGGQETQY
TRBJ1-5,TRBV18,ASSPQEGYNQPQH
TRBJ2-2,TRBV7-2,ASSLNGLAGVSNTGELF
TRBJ1-2,TRBV7-8,ASSSPTSLGGYT
TRBJ1-6,TRBV11-2,ASSRTGRDSPLH
TRBJ1-1,TRBV2,ASSHPGGGRNTEAF
-,TRBV4-1,ASSQPRQGKNYEQY
TRBJ2-2,TRBV7-7,ASSSGRRGSGTGELF
TRBJ2-7,TRBV6-6,ASRAREGSYEQY
TRBJ1-3,TRBV7-2,ASSLSGAGNTIY
TRBJ1-4,TRBV6-6,ASSSGQGVEKLF
TRBJ2-7,TRBV27,ASSKRQGEHYEQY
TRBJ1-2,TRBV29-1,SVELGGSYT
TRBJ2-5,TRBV2,ASSAGLAPGQETQY
TRBJ2-5,TRBV28,ASSLDSQETQY
TRBJ1-1,TRBV6-5,ASSSLLGVAF
TRBJ2-1,TRBV6-5,ASSIASGINNEQF
-,TRBV5-8,ASSPGSYEQY
TRBJ2-4,TRBV7-3,ASSLTGGTTSAKNIQY
TRBJ1-2,TRBV11-3,ASSPDLNRDGYT
TRBJ2-7,TRBV5-1,ASKSGADMSSYEQY
TRBJ1-2,TRBV27,ASSLGQGNYGYT
TRBJ2-1,TRBV7-2,ASSHRGSYNEQF